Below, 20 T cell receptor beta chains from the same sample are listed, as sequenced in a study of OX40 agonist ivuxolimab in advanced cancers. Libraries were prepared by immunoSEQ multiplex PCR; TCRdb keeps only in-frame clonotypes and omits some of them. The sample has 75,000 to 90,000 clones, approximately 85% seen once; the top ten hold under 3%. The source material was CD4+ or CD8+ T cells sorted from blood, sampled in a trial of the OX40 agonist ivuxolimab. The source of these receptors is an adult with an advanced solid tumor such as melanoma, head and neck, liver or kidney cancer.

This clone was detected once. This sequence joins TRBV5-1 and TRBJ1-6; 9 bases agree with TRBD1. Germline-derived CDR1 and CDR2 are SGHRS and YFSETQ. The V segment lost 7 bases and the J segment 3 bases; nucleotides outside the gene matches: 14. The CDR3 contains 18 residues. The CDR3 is CASEVLDRGEIYNSPLHF. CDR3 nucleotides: TGCGCCAGCGAAGTTTTAGACAGGGGGGAAATCTATAATTCACCCCTCCACTTT.

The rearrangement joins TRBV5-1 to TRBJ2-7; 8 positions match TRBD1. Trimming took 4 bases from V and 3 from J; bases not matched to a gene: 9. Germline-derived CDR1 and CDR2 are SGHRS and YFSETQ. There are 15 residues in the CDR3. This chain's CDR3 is CASSPKDRGGYEQYF. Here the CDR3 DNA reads TGCGCCAGCAGCCCCAAAGACAGGGGAGGCTACGAGCAGTACTTC.

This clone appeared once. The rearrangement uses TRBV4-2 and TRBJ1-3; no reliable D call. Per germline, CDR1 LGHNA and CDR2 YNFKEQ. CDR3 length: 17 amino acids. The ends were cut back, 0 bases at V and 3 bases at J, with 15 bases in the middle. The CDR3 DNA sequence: TGTGCCAGCAGCCAAGATCTCACCCGGGGAGGTGGAAACACCATATATTTT. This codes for CASSQDLTRGGGNTIYF.

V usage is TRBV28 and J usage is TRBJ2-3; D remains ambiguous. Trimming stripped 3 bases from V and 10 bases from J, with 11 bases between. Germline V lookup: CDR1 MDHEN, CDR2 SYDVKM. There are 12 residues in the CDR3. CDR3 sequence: CASSFPVTPQYF. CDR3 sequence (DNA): TGTGCCAGCAGTTTTCCTGTTACCCCGCAGTATTTT.

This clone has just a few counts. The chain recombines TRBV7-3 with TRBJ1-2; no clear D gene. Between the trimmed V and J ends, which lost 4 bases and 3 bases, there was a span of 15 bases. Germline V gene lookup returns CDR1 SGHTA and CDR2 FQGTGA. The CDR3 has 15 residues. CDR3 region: CASSSQSQDHYGYTF. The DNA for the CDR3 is TGTGCCAGCAGCTCCCAATCCCAGGATCACTATGGCTACACCTTC.

The CDR3 region is CASSRIAGDSYEQYF. In DNA, the CDR3 is TGTGCCAGCAGCCGGATAGCGGGGGACTCCTACGAGCAGTACTTC. This chain connects TRBV7-2 to TRBJ2-7, with TRBD2 matching 9 bases. This CDR3 is built from 15 residues. J lost 0 bases, V lost 5 bases, and 5 bases had no gene match. Germline V gene data show CDR1 as SGHTA and CDR2 as FQGNSA.

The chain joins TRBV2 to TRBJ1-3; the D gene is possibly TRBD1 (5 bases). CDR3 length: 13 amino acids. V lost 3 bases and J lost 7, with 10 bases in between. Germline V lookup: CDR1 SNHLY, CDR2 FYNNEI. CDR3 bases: TGTGCCAGCAGTGACGGGGCGAGGAACACCATATATTTT. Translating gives CASSDGARNTIYF. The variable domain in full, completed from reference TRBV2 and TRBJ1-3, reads EPEVTQTPSHQVTQMGQEVILRCVPISNHLYFYWYRQILGQKVEFLVSFYNNEISEKSEIFDDQFSVERPDGSNFTLKIRSTKLEDSAMYFCASSDGARNTIYFGEGSWLTVV.

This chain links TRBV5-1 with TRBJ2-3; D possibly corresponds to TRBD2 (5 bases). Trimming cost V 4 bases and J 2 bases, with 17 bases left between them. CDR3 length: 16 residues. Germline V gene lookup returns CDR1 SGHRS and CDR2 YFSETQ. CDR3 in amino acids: CASSDGLSHNTDTQYF. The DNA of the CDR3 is TGCGCCAGCAGCGACGGACTTAGTCATAACACAGATACGCAGTATTTT.

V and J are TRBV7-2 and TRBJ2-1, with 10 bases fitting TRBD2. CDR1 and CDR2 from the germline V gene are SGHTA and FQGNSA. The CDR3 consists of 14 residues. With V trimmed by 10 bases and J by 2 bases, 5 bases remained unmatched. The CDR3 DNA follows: TGTGCCATCAAGCGGGGGGGTGCCTACAATGAGCAGTTCTTC. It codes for CAIKRGGAYNEQFF. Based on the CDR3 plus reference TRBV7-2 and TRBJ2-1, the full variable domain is GAGVSQSPSNKVTEKGKDVELRCDPISGHTALYWYRQSLGQGLEFLIYFQGNSAPDKSGLPSDRFSAERTGGSVSTLTIQRTQQEDSAVYLCAIKRGGAYNEQFFGPGTRLTVL.

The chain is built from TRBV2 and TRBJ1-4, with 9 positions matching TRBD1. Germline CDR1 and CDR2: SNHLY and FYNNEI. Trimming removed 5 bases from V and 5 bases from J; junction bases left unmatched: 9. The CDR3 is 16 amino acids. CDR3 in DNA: TGTGCCAGCAGTCCCGGGAGGGGACAGGGCAATGAAAAACTGTTTTTT. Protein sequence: CASSPGRGQGNEKLFF.

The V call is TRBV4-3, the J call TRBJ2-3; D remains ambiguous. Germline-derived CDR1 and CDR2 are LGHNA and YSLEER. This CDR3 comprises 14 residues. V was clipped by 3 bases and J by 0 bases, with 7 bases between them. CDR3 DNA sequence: TGCGCCAGCAGCCAGGAACCAAGCACAGATACGCAGTATTTT. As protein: CASSQEPSTDTQYF.

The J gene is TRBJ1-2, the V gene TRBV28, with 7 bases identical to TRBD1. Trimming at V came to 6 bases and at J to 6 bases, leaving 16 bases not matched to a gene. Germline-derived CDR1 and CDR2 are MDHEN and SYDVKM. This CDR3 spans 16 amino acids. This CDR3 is CASSLTDRAPIHGYTF. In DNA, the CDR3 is TGTGCCAGCAGCCTAACAGACAGGGCCCCAATTCATGGCTACACCTTC.

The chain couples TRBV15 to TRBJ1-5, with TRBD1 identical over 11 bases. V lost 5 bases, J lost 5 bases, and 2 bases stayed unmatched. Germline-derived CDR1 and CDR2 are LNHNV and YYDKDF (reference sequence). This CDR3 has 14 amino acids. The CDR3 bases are TGTGCCACCAGCCGGACAGGGGGCGATCAGCCCCAGCATTTT. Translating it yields CATSRTGGDQPQHF. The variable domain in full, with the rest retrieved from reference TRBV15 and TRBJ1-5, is DAMVIQNPRYQVTQFGKPVTLSCSQTLNHNVMYWYQQKSSQAPKLLFHYYDKDFNNEADTPDNFQSRRPNTSFCFLDIRSPGLGDTAMYLCATSRTGGDQPQHFGDGTRLSIL.

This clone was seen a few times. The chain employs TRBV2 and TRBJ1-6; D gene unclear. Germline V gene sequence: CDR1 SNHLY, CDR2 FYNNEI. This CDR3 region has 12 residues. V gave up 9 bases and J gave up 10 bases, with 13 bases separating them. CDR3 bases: TGTGCCAGGCGTACTGGTCAGTCACCCCTCCACTTT. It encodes CARRTGQSPLHF.

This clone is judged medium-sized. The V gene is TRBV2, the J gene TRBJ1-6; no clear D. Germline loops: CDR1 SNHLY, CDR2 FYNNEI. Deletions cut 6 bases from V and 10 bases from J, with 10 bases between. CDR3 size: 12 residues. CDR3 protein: CASSPAGSPLHF. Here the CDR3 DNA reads TGTGCCAGCAGCCCAGCGGGATCACCCCTCCACTTT.

The CDR3 bases are TGTGCCAGCAGCTTAGCATGGGGGGGCCGCAATGAGCAGTTCTTC. The encoded protein is CASSLAWGGRNEQFF. This chain links TRBV11-1 with TRBJ2-1; a weak D match, TRBD2 (7 bases). Per germline, CDR1 SGHAT and CDR2 FQDESV (reference sequence). Trimming cost V 0 bases and J 6 bases, with 12 bases left between them. The CDR3 is 15 amino acids.

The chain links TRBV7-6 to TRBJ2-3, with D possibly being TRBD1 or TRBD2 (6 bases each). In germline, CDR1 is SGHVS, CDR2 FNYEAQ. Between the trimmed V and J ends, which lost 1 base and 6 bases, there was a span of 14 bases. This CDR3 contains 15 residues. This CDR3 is CASSLGGAGGDTQYF. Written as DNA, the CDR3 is TGTGCCAGCAGCTTAGGGGGGGCCGGTGGGGATACGCAGTATTTT.

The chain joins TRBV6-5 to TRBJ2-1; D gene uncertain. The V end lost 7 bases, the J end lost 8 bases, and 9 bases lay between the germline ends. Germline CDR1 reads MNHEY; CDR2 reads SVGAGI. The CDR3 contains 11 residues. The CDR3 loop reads CASTRQDEQFF. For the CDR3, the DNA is TGTGCCAGCACCCGACAAGATGAGCAGTTCTTC.

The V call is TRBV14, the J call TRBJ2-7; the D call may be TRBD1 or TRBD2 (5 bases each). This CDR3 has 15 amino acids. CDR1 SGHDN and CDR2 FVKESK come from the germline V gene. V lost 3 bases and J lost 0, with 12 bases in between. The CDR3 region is CASSQFGDHSYEQYF. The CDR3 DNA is TGTGCCAGCAGCCAGTTCGGGGACCACTCCTACGAGCAGTACTTC.

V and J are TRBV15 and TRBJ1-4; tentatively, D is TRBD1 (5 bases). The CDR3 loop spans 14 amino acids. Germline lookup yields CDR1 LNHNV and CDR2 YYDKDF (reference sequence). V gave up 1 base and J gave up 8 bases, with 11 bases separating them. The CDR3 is CATSRAGRNEKLFF. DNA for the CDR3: TGTGCCACCAGCAGAGCGGGACGGAACGAAAAACTGTTTTTT.